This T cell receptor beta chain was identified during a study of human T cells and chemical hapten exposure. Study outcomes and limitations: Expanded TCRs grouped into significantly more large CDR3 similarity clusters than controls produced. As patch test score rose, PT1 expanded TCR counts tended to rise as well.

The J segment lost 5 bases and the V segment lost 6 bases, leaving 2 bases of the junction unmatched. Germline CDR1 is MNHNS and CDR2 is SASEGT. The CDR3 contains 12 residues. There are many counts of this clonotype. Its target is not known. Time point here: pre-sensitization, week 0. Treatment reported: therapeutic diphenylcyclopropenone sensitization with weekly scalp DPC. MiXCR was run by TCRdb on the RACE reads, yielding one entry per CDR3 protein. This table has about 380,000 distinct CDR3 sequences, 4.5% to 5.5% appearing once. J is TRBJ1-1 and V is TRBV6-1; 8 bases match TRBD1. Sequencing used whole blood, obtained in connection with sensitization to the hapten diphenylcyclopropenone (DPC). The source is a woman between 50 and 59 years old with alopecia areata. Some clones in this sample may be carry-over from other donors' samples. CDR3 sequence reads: CASRDRVTEAFF. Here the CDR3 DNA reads TGTGCCAGCAGGGACAGGGTTACTGAAGCTTTCTTT.